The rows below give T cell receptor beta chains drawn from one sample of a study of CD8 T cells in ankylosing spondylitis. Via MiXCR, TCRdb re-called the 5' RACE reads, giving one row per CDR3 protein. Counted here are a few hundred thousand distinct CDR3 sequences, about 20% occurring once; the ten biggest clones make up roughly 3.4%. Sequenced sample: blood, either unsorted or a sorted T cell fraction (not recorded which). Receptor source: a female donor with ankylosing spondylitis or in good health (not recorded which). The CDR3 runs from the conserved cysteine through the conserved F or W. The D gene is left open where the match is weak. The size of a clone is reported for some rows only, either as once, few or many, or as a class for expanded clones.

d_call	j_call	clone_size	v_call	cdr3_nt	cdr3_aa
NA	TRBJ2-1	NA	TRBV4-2	TGTGCCAGCAGCCAAGGAAAGGGTAGCGGCCTTGGGAATGAGCAGTTCTTC	CASSQGKGSGLGNEQFF
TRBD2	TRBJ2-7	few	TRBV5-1	TGCGCCAGCAGCTTGGAGGGACTAGCGGGAGACGGAGGCTACGAGCAGTACTTC	CASSLEGLAGDGGYEQYF
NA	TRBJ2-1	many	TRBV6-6	TGTGCCAGCAGTTACCTAGACGAGCAGTTCTTC	CASSYLDEQFF
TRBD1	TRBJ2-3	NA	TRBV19	TGTGCCAGTAGTCCCACAGGGGGCGACGATACGCAGTATTTT	CASSPTGGDDTQYF
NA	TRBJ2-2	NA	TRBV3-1	TGTGCCAGCAGCCAAGATCTTGTGGGCACCGGGGAGCTGTTTTTT	CASSQDLVGTGELFF
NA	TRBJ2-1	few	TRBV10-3	TGTGCCATCAGTGAAAGGGATGAGCAGTTCTTC	CAISERDEQFF
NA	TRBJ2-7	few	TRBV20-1	TGCAGTGCTAGACCGCCCCTGGGCCAGCACGAGCAGTACTTC	CSARPPLGQHEQYF
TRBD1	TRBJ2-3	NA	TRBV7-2	TGTGCCAGCAGCTCCCAAGCGGACAGGAGCACAGATACGCAGTATTTT	CASSSQADRSTDTQYF
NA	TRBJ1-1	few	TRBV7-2	TGTGCCAGCAGCCCCGGGCCGACCACTGAAGCTTTCTTT	CASSPGPTTEAFF
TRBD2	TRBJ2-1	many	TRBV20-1	TGCAGTGCTCAAGGGACTAGCGGGTCCTACAATGAGCAGTTCTTC	CSAQGTSGSYNEQFF
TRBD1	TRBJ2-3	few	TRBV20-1	TGCAGTGTGGGACAGAGCACAGATACGCAGTATTTT	CSVGQSTDTQYF
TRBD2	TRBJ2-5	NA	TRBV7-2	TGTGCCAGCAGCCTTATAGCGGGAGGGCCGAGGCAAGAGACCCAGTACTTC	CASSLIAGGPRQETQYF
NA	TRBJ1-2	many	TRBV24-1	TGTGCCACCAGTGATTCTGCCGGGGGGCTTAACTATGGCTACACCTTC	CATSDSAGGLNYGYTF
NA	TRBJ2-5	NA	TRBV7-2	TGTGCCAGCAGCTTAGACAGGTCCCAAGAGACCCAGTACTTC	CASSLDRSQETQYF
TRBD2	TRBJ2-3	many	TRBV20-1	TGCAGTGCTACTCTAGCGGGAGTCGCAGATACGCAGTATTTT	CSATLAGVADTQYF
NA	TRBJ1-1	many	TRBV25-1	TGTGCCAGCAGAGTCATAGGGACGGGAGCTGAAGCTTTCTTT	CASRVIGTGAEAFF
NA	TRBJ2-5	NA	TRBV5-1	TGCGCCAGCAGCTTGGGATCCAAGTACCAAGAGACCCAGTACTTC	CASSLGSKYQETQYF
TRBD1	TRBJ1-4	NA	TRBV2	TGTGCCAGCACCCCGGGACAGGATTATCTAAAACTGTTTTTT	CASTPGQDYLKLFF
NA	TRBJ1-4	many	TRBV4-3	TGCGCCAGCAGTCTAGGGGGGGCAGGATTTTACGAAAAACTGTTTTTT	CASSLGGAGFYEKLFF
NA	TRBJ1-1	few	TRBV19	TGTGCCAGTAGTATTGGGCTAGGCACTGAAGCTTTCTTT	CASSIGLGTEAFF
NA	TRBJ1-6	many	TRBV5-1	TGCGCCAGCAGCTTGGGGGAAAGAAATTCACCCCTCCACTTT	CASSLGERNSPLHF
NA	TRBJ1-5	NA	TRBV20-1	TGCAGTGCCCGGAGGCCCGGACAACGGGATCAGCCCCAGCATTTT	CSARRPGQRDQPQHF
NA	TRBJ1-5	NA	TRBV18	TGTGCCAGCCCAAGGGACCCCTATTATCAGCCCCAGCATTTT	CASPRDPYYQPQHF
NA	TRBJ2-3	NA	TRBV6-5	TGTGCCAGCAGTTACTCGACGGGGGCCCTCACAGATACGCAGTATTTT	CASSYSTGALTDTQYF
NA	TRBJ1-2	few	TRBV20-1	TGCAGTGCTAGAGCGGGACGGAACTATGGCTACACCTTC	CSARAGRNYGYTF
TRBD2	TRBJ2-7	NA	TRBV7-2	TGTGCCAGCAGCCCTGCGGGGGGATACGAGCAGTACTTC	CASSPAGGYEQYF
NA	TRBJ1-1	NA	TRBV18	TGTGCCAGCTCAATCCTTCACAGGGAGGTGAACACTGAAGCTTTCTTT	CASSILHREVNTEAFF
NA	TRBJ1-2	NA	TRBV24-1	TGTGCCACCAGTGATTTATGGGGTCGGGGCTACACCTTC	CATSDLWGRGYTF
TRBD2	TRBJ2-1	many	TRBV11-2	TGTGCCAGCAGCCCGCGTGTGGTTTTAGGAGCGGGAGCTTACAATGAGCAGTTCTTC	CASSPRVVLGAGAYNEQFF
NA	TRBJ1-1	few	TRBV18	TGTGCCAGCTCACCTTTGGAGGGACGGTCTTCTGAAGCTTTCTTT	CASSPLEGRSSEAFF
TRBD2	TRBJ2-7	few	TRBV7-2	TGTGCCAGCAGCTATAGCGGGGGTTTAAGCTACGAGCAGTACTTC	CASSYSGGLSYEQYF
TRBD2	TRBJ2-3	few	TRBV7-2	TGTGCCAGCAGCACTAGGGGACTAGTAGCAGATACGCAGTATTTT	CASSTRGLVADTQYF
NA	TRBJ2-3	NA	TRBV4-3	TGCGCCAGCAGCCAAGGAACCCCTAGCACAGATACGCAGTATTTT	CASSQGTPSTDTQYF
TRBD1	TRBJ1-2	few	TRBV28	TGTGCCAGCAGTTCCGACAGGGGGCAGGACTATGGCTACACCTTC	CASSSDRGQDYGYTF
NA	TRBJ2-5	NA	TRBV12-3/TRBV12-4	TGTGCCAGCAGCAAAACAGGGAGAGAGACCCAGTACTTC	CASSKTGRETQYF